This TCR beta chain is drawn from a study of human T cells and chemical hapten exposure. Study-wide findings and caveats: Expanded TCRs formed significantly more large CDR3 similarity clusters than controls.

Time point reported: pre-sensitization, week 0. Treatment reported: therapeutic diphenylcyclopropenone sensitization with weekly scalp DPC. TCRdb reprocessed the RACE reads with MiXCR, giving one entry per CDR3 protein. The table shows more than 80,000 distinct CDR3 sequences, with 11% occurring only once. Germline assignment: CDR1 SGHRS and CDR2 YFSETQ. The CDR3 is 17 amino acids. Losses at the gene ends were 3 bases for V and 7 bases for J; bases not matched to a gene: 12. This clonotype was detected many times. No antigen is known for it. The origin of this receptor is a woman aged 60-70 years with alopecia areata. Some clones in this sample may be carry-over from other donors' samples. The V gene is TRBV5-1, the J gene TRBJ1-6; 8 nucleotides match TRBD1. The sample consisted of whole blood, taken in connection with sensitization to the hapten diphenylcyclopropenone (DPC). The CDR3 region has the DNA TGCGCCAGCAGCTCGCAACCAGGGGGCTTGGAGAATTCACCCCTCCACTTT. It yields the protein CASSSQPGGLENSPLHF.